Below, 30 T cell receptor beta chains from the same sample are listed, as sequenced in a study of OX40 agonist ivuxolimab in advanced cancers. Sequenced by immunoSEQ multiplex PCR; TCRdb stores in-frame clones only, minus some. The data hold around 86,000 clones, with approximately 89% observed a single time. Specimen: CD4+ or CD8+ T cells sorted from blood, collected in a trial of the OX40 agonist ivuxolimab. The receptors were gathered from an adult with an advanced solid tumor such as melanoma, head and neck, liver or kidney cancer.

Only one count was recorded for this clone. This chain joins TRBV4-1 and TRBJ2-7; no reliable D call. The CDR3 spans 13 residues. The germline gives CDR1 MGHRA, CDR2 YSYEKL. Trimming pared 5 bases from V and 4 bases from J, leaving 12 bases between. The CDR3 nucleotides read TGCGCCAGCAGCTCATATGAGGTATACGAGCAGTACTTC. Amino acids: CASSSYEVYEQYF.

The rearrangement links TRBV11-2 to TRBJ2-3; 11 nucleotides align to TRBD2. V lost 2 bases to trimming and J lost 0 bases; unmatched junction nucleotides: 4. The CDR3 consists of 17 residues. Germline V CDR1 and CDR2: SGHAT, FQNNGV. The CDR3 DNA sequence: TGTGCCAGCAGCTTATGGTCTAGCGGGGGGAGCACAGATACGCAGTATTTT. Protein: CASSLWSSGGSTDTQYF.

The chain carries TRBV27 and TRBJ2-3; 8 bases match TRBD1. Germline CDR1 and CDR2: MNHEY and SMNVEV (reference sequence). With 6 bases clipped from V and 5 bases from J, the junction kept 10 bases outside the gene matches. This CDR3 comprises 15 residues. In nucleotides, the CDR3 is TGTGCCAGCAGAACCCGGGACAGGACAAGAGATACGCAGTATTTT. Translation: CASRTRDRTRDTQYF.

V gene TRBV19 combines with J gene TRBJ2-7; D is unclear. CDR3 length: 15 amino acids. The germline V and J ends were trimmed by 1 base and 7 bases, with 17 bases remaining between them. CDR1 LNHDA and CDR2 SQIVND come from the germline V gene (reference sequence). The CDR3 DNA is TGTGCCAGTAGTATAGTGGACCGCCCGGATGGAGAGCAGTACTTC. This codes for CASSIVDRPDGEQYF.

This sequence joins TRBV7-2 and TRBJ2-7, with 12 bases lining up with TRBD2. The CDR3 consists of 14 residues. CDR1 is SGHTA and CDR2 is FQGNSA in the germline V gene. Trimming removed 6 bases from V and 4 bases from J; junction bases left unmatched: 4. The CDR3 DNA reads TGTGCCAGCAGTACTCTAGCGGGAGGGTACGAGCAGTACTTC. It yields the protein CASSTLAGGYEQYF.

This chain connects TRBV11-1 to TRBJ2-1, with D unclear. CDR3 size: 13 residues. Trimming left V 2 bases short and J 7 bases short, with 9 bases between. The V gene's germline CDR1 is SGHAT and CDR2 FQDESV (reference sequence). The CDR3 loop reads CASSLSSPNEQFF. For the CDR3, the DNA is TGTGCCAGCAGCTTATCCTCACCGAATGAGCAGTTCTTC.

CDR3 sequence reads: CASSYNQWGDEAFF. The CDR3, as DNA: TGTGCCAGCAGCTACAACCAATGGGGGGATGAAGCTTTCTTT. The chain employs TRBV13 and TRBJ1-1; possible D gene TRBD1, 5 bases. Germline assignment: CDR1 PRHDT and CDR2 FYEKMQ (reference sequence). V was pared by 4 bases and J by 7 bases, with 16 bases between. This CDR3 spans 14 amino acids. Using reference TRBV13 and TRBJ1-1 for the parts outside the CDR3, the full variable domain is AAGVIQSPRHLIKEKRETATLKCYPIPRHDTVYWYQQGPGQDPQFLISFYEKMQSDKGSIPDRFSAQQFSDYHSELNMSSLELGDSALYFCASSYNQWGDEAFFGQGTRLTVV.

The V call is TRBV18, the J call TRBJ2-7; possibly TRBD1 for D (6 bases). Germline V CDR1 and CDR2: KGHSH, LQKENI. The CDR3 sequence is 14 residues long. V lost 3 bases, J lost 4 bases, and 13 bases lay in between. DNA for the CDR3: TGTGCCAGCTCACCTCCGGGACAAGCGTACGAGCAGTACTTC. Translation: CASSPPGQAYEQYF. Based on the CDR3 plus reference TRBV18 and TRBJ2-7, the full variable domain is NAGVMQNPRHLVRRRGQEARLRCSPMKGHSHVYWYRQLPEEGLKFMVYLQKENIIDESGMPKERFSAEFPKEGPSILRIQQVVRGDSAAYFCASSPPGQAYEQYFGPGTRLTVT.

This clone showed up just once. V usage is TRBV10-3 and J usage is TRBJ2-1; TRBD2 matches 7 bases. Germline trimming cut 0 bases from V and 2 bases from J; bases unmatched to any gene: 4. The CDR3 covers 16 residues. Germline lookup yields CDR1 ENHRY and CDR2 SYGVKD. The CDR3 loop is CAISESPGLTYNEQFF. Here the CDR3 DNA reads TGTGCCATCAGTGAGTCTCCGGGACTAACCTACAATGAGCAGTTCTTC.

This CDR3 reads CASSEGGPGQPQHF. The CDR3 region has the DNA TGTGCCAGCAGCGAAGGGGGACCCGGGCAGCCCCAGCATTTT. The chain has TRBV9 and TRBJ1-5, with a tentative D call TRBD1 (6 bases). Germline CDR1 reads SGDLS; CDR2 reads YYNGEE. This CDR3 is 14 amino acids long. Trimming removed 3 bases from V and 7 bases from J, with 14 bases in between.

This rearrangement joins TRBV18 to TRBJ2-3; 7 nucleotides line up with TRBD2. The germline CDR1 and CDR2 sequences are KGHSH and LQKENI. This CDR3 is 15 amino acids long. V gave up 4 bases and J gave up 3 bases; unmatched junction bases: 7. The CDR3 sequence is CASSRLAAGTDTQYF. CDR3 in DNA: TGTGCCAGCTCACGGCTAGCGGCAGGGACAGATACGCAGTATTTT.

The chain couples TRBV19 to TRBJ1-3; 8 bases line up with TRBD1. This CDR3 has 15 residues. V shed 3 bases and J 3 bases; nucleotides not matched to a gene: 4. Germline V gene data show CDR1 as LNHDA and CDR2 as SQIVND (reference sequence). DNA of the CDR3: TGTGCCAGTAGTATTGCAGGGGGCTTTGGAAACACCATATATTTT. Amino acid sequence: CASSIAGGFGNTIYF. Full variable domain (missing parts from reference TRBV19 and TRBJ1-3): DGGITQSPKYLFRKEGQNVTLSCEQNLNHDAMYWYRQDPGQGLRLIYYSQIVNDFQKGDIAEGYSVSREKKESFPLTVTSAQKNPTAFYLCASSIAGGFGNTIYFGEGSWLTVV.

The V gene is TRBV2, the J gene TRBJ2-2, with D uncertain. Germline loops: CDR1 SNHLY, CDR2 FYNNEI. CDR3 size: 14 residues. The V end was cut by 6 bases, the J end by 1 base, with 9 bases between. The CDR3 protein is CASRVLENTGELFF. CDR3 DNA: TGTGCCAGCAGAGTTCTAGAGAACACCGGGGAGCTGTTTTTT.

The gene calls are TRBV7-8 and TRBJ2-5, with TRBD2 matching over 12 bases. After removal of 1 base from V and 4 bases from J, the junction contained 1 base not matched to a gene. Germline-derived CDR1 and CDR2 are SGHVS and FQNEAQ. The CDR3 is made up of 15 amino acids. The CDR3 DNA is TGTGCCAGCAGCTTAGGGACTAGCGGGACAGAGACCCAGTACTTC. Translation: CASSLGTSGTETQYF.

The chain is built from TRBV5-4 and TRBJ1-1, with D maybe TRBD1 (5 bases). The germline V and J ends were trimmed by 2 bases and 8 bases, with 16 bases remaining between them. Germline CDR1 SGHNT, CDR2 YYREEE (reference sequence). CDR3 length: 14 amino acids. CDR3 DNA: TGTGCCAGCAGCTTTAAAACAGACGGGGCCGAAGCTTTCTTT. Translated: CASSFKTDGAEAFF. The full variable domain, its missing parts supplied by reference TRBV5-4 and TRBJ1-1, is ETGVTQSPTHLIKTRGQQVTLRCSSQSGHNTVSWYQQALGQGPQFIFQYYREEENGRGNFPPRFSGLQFPNYSSELNVNALELDDSALYLCASSFKTDGAEAFFGQGTRLTVV.

The CDR3: CASSRDYAYEQYF. Here the CDR3 DNA reads TGTGCCAGCAGCCGAGACTACGCCTACGAGCAGTACTTC. This chain links TRBV13 with TRBJ2-7; a possible D gene is TRBD2 (5 bases). The germline CDR1 and CDR2 sequences are PRHDT and FYEKMQ (reference sequence). V was shortened by 5 bases and J by 2 bases, with 10 bases between the two germline ends. The CDR3 is 13 residues long. Full variable domain (rest looked up from reference TRBV13 and TRBJ2-7): AAGVIQSPRHLIKEKRETATLKCYPIPRHDTVYWYQQGPGQDPQFLISFYEKMQSDKGSIPDRFSAQQFSDYHSELNMSSLELGDSALYFCASSRDYAYEQYFGPGTRLTVT.

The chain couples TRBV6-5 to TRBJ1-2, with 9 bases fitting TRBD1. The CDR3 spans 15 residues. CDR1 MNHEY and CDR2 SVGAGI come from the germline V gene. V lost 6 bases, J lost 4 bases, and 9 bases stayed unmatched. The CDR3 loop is CASRITGGFSYGYTF. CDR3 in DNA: TGTGCCAGCAGAATCACAGGGGGCTTCAGCTATGGCTACACCTTC.

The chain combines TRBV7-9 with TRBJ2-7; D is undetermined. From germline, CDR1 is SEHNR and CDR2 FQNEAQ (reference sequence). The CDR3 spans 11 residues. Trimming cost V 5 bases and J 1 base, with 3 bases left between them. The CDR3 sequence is CASSISYEQYF. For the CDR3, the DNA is TGTGCCAGCAGCATTTCCTACGAGCAGTACTTC.

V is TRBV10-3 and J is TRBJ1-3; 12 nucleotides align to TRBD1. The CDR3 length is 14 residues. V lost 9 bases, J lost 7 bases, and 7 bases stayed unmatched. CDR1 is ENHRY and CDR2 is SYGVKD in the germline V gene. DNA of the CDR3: TGTGCCATGGGGCCGGGACAGGGGGCTAACACCATATATTTT. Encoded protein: CAMGPGQGANTIYF.

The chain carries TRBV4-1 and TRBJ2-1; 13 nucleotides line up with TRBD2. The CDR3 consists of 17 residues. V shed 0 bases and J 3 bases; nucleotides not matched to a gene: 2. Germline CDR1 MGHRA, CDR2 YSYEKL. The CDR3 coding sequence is TGCGCCAGCAGCCAAGACCGACTAGCGGGAGGCTACAATGAGCAGTTCTTC. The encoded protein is CASSQDRLAGGYNEQFF.

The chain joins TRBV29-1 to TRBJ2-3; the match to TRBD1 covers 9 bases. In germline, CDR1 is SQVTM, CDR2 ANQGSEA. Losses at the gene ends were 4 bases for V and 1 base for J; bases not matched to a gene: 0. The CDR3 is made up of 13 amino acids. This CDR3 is CSVGTGGTDTQYF. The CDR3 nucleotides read TGCAGCGTTGGGACAGGGGGCACAGATACGCAGTATTTT.

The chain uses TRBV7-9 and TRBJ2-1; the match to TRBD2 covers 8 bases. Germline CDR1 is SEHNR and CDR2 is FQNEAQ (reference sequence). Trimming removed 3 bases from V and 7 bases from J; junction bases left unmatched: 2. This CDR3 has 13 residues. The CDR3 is CASSLGTRNEQFF. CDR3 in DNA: TGTGCCAGCAGCTTGGGGACTAGGAATGAGCAGTTCTTC.

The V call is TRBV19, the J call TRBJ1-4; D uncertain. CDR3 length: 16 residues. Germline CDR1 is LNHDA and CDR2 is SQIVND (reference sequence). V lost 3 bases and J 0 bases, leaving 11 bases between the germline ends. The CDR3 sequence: CASSIIGDATNEKLFF. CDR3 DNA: TGTGCCAGTAGTATCATAGGAGATGCAACTAATGAAAAACTGTTTTTT.

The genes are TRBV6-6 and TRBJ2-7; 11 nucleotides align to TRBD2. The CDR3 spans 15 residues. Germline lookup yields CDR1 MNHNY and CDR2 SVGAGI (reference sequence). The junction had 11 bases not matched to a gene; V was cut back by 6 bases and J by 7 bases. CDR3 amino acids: CASRPSSGRFGEQYF. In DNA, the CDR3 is TGTGCCAGCAGACCCTCTAGCGGGAGGTTTGGTGAGCAGTACTTC.

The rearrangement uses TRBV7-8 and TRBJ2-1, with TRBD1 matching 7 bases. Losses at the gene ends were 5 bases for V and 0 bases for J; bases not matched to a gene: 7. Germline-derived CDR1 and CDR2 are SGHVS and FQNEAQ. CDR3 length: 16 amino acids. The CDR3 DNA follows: TGTGCCAGCAGCCCGTACAGACAGGGCTCCTACAATGAGCAGTTCTTC. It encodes CASSPYRQGSYNEQFF. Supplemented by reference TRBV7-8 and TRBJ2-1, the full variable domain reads GAGVSQSPRYKVAKRGQDVALRCDPISGHVSLFWYQQALGQGPEFLTYFQNEAQLDKSGLPSDRFFAERPEGSVSTLKIQRTQQEDSAVYLCASSPYRQGSYNEQFFGPGTRLTVL.

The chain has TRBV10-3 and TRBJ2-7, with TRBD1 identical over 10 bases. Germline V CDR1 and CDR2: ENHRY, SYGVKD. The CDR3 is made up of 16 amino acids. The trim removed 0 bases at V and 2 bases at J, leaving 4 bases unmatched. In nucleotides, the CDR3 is TGTGCCATCAGTGAGTCTCCGGGACAGGGGACCTACGAGCAGTACTTC. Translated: CAISESPGQGTYEQYF.

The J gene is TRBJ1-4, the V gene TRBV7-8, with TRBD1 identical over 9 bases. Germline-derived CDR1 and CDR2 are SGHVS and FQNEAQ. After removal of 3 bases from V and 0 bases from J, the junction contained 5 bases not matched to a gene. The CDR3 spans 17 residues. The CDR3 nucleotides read TGTGCCAGCAGCTTTCGGGACAGGGTAACAACTAATGAAAAACTGTTTTTT. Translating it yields CASSFRDRVTTNEKLFF. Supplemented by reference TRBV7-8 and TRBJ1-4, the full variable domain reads GAGVSQSPRYKVAKRGQDVALRCDPISGHVSLFWYQQALGQGPEFLTYFQNEAQLDKSGLPSDRFFAERPEGSVSTLKIQRTQQEDSAVYLCASSFRDRVTTNEKLFFGSGTQLSVL.

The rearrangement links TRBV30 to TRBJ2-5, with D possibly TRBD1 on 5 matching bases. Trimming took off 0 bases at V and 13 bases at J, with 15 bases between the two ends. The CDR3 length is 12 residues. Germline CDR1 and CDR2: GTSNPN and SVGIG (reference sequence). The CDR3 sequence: CAWSVPGNQLYF. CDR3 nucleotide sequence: TGTGCCTGGAGTGTCCCAGGGAATCAGCTGTACTTC.

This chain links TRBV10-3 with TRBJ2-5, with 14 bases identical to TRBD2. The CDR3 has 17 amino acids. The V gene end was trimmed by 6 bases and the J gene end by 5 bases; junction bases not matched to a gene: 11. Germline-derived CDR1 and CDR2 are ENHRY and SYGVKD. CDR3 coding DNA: TGTGCCATCAGGAACCCCCCGGGACTAGCGGGAGCGGAGACCCAGTACTTC. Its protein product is CAIRNPPGLAGAETQYF.

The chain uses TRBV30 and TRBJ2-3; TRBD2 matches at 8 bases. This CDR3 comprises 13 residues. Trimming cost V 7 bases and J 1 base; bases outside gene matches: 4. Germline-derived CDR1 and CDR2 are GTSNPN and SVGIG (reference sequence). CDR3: CAFSGMGTDTQYF. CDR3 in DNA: TGTGCCTTTAGCGGGATGGGCACAGATACGCAGTATTTT.